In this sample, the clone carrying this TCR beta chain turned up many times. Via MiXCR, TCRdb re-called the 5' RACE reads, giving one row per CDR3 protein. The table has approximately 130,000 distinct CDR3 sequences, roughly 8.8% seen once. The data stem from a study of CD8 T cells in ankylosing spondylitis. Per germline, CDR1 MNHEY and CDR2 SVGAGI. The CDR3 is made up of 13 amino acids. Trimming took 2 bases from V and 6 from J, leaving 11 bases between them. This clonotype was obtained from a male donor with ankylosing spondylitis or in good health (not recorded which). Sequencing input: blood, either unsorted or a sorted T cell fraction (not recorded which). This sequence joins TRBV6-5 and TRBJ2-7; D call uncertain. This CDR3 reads CASSYVSTSEQYF. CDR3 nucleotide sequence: TGTGCCAGCAGTTACGTGTCAACCTCCGAGCAGTACTTC.